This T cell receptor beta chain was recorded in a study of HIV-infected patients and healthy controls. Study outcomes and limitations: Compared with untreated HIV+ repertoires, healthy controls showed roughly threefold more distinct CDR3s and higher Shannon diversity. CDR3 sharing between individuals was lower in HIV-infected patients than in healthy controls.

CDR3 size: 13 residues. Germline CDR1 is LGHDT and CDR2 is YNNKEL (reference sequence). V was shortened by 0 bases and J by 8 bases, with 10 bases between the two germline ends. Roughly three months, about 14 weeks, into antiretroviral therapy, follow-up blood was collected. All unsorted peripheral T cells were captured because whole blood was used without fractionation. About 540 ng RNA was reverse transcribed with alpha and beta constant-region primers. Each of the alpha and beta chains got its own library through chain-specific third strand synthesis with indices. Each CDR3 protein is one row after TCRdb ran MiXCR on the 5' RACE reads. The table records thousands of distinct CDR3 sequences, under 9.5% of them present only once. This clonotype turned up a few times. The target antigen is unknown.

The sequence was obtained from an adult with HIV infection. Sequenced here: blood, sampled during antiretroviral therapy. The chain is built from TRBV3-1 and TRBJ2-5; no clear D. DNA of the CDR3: TGTGCCAGCAGCCAAGATAGTAGAGGAACCCAGTACTTC. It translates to CASSQDSRGTQYF.